This T cell receptor (beta chain) appears in the sequencing data of a study of cytomegalovirus exposure and HLA in healthy donors. Overall study findings and caveats: Later on, analysis showed that most CMV-associated TCR beta chains appeared to be HLA-restricted.

The V gene's germline CDR1 is GTSNPN and CDR2 SVGIG (reference sequence). V lost 2 bases and J lost 0, with 13 bases in between. The CDR3 is 15 residues long. Concerning this clone: The antigen is unknown.

This PCR relied on a set of 60 Vbeta primers and 13 Jbeta primers. Assay used: immunoSEQ multiplex PCR; TCRdb lists only in-frame clones, some missing. The table lists about 74,000 clones. Unrecorded immune exposures were likely, despite nominal health at sampling. The gene calls are TRBV30 and TRBJ1-1; possibly TRBD1 for D (5 bases). The sample consisted of PBMCs. The clonotype comes from a female donor in good health and CMV-seropositive. The CDR3 loop is CAWSPTGGMNTEAFF. Written as DNA, the CDR3 is TGTGCCTGGAGTCCCACCGGGGGGATGAACACTGAAGCTTTCTTT. The variable domain in full, with the rest retrieved from reference TRBV30 and TRBJ1-1, is SQTIHQWPATLVQPVGSPLSLECTVEGTSNPNLYWYRQAAGRGLQLLFYSVGIGQISSEVPQNLSASRPQDRQFILSSKKLLLSDSGFYLCAWSPTGGMNTEAFFGQGTRLTVV.